This TCR beta chain was retrieved from a study of blood T cell repertoires in COVID-19. Study details: The samples span acute and convalescent COVID-19 from the United States, Italy and Spain. PBMCs, B-cell-depleted T cells, or T cells were the source of the cDNA or gDNA that made up the material.

Authors' analysis steps: The authors estimated nucleated cell counts from reference gene primer amplification. Profiled with immunoSEQ multiplex PCR; TCRdb holds only in-frame clones, not every one. V and J calls and clone size follow that table, whereas D and trimming were derived from the DNA. The sample holds around 130,000 clones; approximately 84% are singletons and the top ten take 3% to 4%. Trimming took off 8 bases at V and 3 bases at J, with 9 bases between the two ends. The CDR3 totals 12 residues. The V gene's germline CDR1 is SNHLY and CDR2 FYNNEI. The chain uses TRBV2 and TRBJ2-3; D unclear. The source material was PBMCs or T cells enriched from blood (not recorded which). The receptor's source is a woman in her 50s with acute COVID-19. The CDR3 is CASRIGTDTQYF. The DNA for the CDR3 is TGTGCCAGCCGGATCGGGACAGATACGCAGTATTTT.